The rows below give T cell receptor beta chains drawn from one sample of a study of glioma-infiltrating T cells after dendritic cell vaccination. The table came from immunoSEQ multiplex PCR; TCRdb's copy has only in-frame clones and leaves some out. The table includes 55,000 to 75,000 clones, about four fifths detected once. The sample consisted of blood, taken after dendritic cell vaccination. The receptors originated from a human donor with glioblastoma. CDR3s include the opening cysteine and the closing phenylalanine or tryptophan. Each record gives: CDR3 protein, V gene.

cdr3_aa: CASSNDRGSPYEQYF
v_call: TRBV7-8

cdr3_aa: CASRSTGTQETQYF
v_call: TRBV7-8

cdr3_aa: CASGLVVTGQGDNQPQHF
v_call: TRBV12-5

cdr3_aa: CASRSSGGNTGELFF
v_call: TRBV4-2

cdr3_aa: CASSGGELYSEQFF
v_call: TRBV6-5

cdr3_aa: CASSLVSSGGETQYF
v_call: TRBV5-1

cdr3_aa: CASRPGQGLTHYGYTF
v_call: TRBV27

cdr3_aa: CASSLGLAADTQYF
v_call: TRBV7-3

cdr3_aa: CASRSRSEDYGYTF
v_call: TRBV2

cdr3_aa: CAWSTGQVWEKLFF
v_call: TRBV30

cdr3_aa: CAIQVSINQPQHF
v_call: TRBV10-3

cdr3_aa: CASSRGPGGSYGYTF
v_call: TRBV4-1

cdr3_aa: CASSLTGGRDTQYF
v_call: TRBV7-3

cdr3_aa: CASRGRTAYEQYF
v_call: TRBV10-2

cdr3_aa: CASSEDMSNQPQHF
v_call: TRBV25-1

cdr3_aa: CSVEEEGWNTGELFF
v_call: TRBV29-1

cdr3_aa: CARESAPQHF
v_call: TRBV27